Given below is one T cell receptor (beta chain) in context. The data stem from a study of blood T cell repertoires in COVID-19. Study summary: Samples taken during acute and convalescent COVID-19 were collected in the United States, Italy and Spain. The analysed material was cDNA or gDNA that came from T cells, B-cell-depleted T cells, or PBMCs.

Trimming took off 5 bases at V and 2 bases at J, with 9 bases between the two ends. The CDR3 extends over 13 amino acids. Germline CDR1 is LNHDA and CDR2 is SQIVND (reference sequence). Study processing details: Amplification of reference gene primers provided the estimated nucleated cell counts. The protocol was immunoSEQ multiplex PCR, while the TCRdb copy is restricted to in-frame clones and leaves out a portion. That table supplies the V and J calls and clone size; D and trimming were determined from the DNA. The sample shows about 99,000 clones, around 92% of them seen only once. The chain links TRBV19 to TRBJ2-5; D gene unclear. The sample consisted of peripheral blood. The source of this sequence is an older woman with acute or convalescent COVID-19. The CDR3 nucleotides are TGTGCCAGTAGTCGCAACTGGCAAGAGACCCAGTACTTC. Translated: CASSRNWQETQYF.